Below are 29 T cell receptor beta chains sequenced from a single sample in a study of CD8 T cells in ankylosing spondylitis. These receptors are not linked to any known antigen. TCRdb re-called the 5' RACE reads with MiXCR, one entry per CDR3 protein. The sample has hundreds of thousands of distinct CDR3 sequences; more than 9.5% are singletons. Findings and limits, study-wide: Apparently characteristic of ankylosing spondylitis blood was a TCR beta motif (about 8 highly homologous variants).

Input material: blood, either unsorted or a sorted T cell fraction (not recorded which). These receptors all stem from a male donor with ankylosing spondylitis.

V gene TRBV7-9 combines with J gene TRBJ2-2; 11 bases agree with TRBD2. J gave up 3 bases and V 2 bases, and 2 bases lay outside the gene matches. The CDR3 has 16 residues. In germline, CDR1 is SEHNR, CDR2 FQNEAQ (reference sequence). The CDR3: CASSLWGLADTGELFF. The CDR3, as DNA: TGTGCCAGCAGCTTATGGGGACTAGCGGACACCGGGGAGCTGTTTTTT.

This chain connects TRBV5-1 to TRBJ1-2, with D unresolved. The CDR3 has 13 amino acids. Germline V lookup: CDR1 SGHRS, CDR2 YFSETQ. With 2 bases removed from V and 3 bases from J, the gap between germline ends came to 8 bases. The CDR3 sequence is CASSFGPDYGYTF. The CDR3 DNA is TGCGCCAGCAGCTTCGGACCCGACTATGGCTACACCTTC.

This clonotype was counted ten times or more. V is TRBV5-1 and J is TRBJ2-1; 10 positions match TRBD2. Trimming cost V 5 bases and J 6 bases; bases outside gene matches: 8. The CDR3 runs to 15 residues. Germline CDR1 reads SGHRS; CDR2 reads YFSETQ. CDR3 bases: TGCGCCAGCAGAGCACTAGCGGGGACTTTCAATGAGCAGTTCTTC. As protein: CASRALAGTFNEQFF.

V is TRBV20-1 and J is TRBJ2-1, with 8 bases identical to TRBD2. Germline CDR1 and CDR2: DFQATT and SNEGSKA (reference sequence). CDR3 size: 12 residues. Losses at the gene ends were 8 bases for V and 5 bases for J; bases not matched to a gene: 5. The chain's CDR3 is CSSLAGNNEQFF. The CDR3 bases are TGCAGTTCTTTAGCGGGGAACAATGAGCAGTTCTTC.

The chain is built from TRBV6-2 or TRBV6-3 and TRBJ2-5, with 8 bases matching TRBD1. With V trimmed by 7 bases and J by 4 bases, 11 bases remained unmatched. The CDR3 totals 15 residues. CDR1 is MNHEY, CDR2 SVGEGT, per germline. CDR3 DNA: TGTGCCAGCACCCCAGAAGGACAGGGACGAGAGACCCAGTACTTC. Protein sequence: CASTPEGQGRETQYF.

The rearrangement uses TRBV20-1 and TRBJ2-7; perhaps TRBD1 as D (6 bases). The CDR3 runs to 15 residues. Germline V gene sequence: CDR1 DFQATT, CDR2 SNEGSKA (reference sequence). V was shortened by 6 bases and J by 4 bases, with 22 bases between the two germline ends. CDR3 nucleotides: TGCAGTGCCCGGCCCCCCCGGGACACCATTTACGAGCAGTACTTC. This gives the protein CSARPPRDTIYEQYF.

The sample holds a few counts of this clonotype. V and J are TRBV9 and TRBJ2-3, with D possibly matching TRBD1 (6 bases). The CDR3 runs to 14 residues. Germline lookup yields CDR1 SGDLS and CDR2 YYNGEE. Trimming pared 4 bases from V and 5 bases from J, leaving 14 bases between. The CDR3 region is CASSPEGVRDTQYF. For the CDR3, the DNA is TGTGCCAGCAGCCCAGAGGGGGTTCGAGATACGCAGTATTTT. Using reference TRBV9 and TRBJ2-3 for the parts outside the CDR3, the full variable domain is DSGVTQTPKHLITATGQRVTLRCSPRSGDLSVYWYQQSLDQGLQFLIQYYNGEERAKGNILERFSAQQFPDLHSELNLSSLELGDSALYFCASSPEGVRDTQYFGPGTRLTVL.

This chain connects TRBV6-2 or TRBV6-3 to TRBJ1-1, with TRBD1 identical over 7 bases. Trimming took 6 bases from V and 4 from J; bases not matched to a gene: 8. CDR1 and CDR2 from the germline V gene are MNHEY and SVGEGT. The CDR3 runs to 14 residues. The DNA for the CDR3 is TGTGCCAGCAGCGTAAACAGGGGCGGCACTGAAGCTTTCTTT. Protein sequence: CASSVNRGGTEAFF.

This clonotype turned up a few times. CDR3: CASSPSDQPQHF. The CDR3 DNA reads TGTGCCAGCTCACCATCAGACCAGCCCCAGCATTTT. This chain links TRBV18 with TRBJ1-5; no firm D call. The CDR3 is 12 residues long. Germline V gene lookup returns CDR1 KGHSH and CDR2 LQKENI. The ends were cut back, 2 bases at V and 7 bases at J, with 6 bases in the middle.

The chain joins TRBV6-1 to TRBJ1-6; tentative D call: TRBD1 (6 bases). Trimming shortened V by 7 bases and J by 6 bases, and 19 bases separated the two germline ends. The CDR3 runs 16 residues. Germline assignment: CDR1 MNHNS and CDR2 SASEGT. Here the CDR3 reads CASTPRSPGVNSPLHF. CDR3 in DNA: TGTGCCAGCACCCCCAGAAGCCCAGGGGTTAATTCACCCCTCCACTTT.

This clonotype was counted a few times. CDR3 DNA sequence: TGTGCCAGCAGTGAGGACAGTGAAGCTTTCTTT. This sequence encodes CASSEDSEAFF. The chain carries TRBV6-1 and TRBJ1-1; D perhaps matches TRBD1 (6 bases). Germline CDR1 is MNHNS and CDR2 is SASEGT. The CDR3 covers 11 residues. V lost 3 bases, J lost 7 bases, and 6 bases lay in between.

The sample holds many counts of this clonotype. The chain carries TRBV12-3 or TRBV12-4 and TRBJ2-1, with D unclear. With 7 bases removed from V and 2 bases from J, the gap between germline ends came to 9 bases. The CDR3 length is 13 residues. The CDR3 spells CASTPGPYNEQFF. The CDR3 DNA follows: TGTGCCAGCACCCCAGGCCCCTACAATGAGCAGTTCTTC.

The CDR3 DNA follows: TGTGCCAGCAGCCAAGAACTCACACTGAACACTGAAGCTTTCTTT. Protein: CASSQELTLNTEAFF. J is TRBJ1-1 and V is TRBV3-1; no clear D gene. V was pared by 0 bases and J by 0 bases, with 8 bases between. The CDR3 contains 15 residues. Germline-derived CDR1 and CDR2 are LGHDT and YNNKEL (reference sequence).

The chain combines TRBV7-2 with TRBJ2-3; D unclear. Trimming removed 3 bases from V and 5 bases from J, with 6 bases in between. The CDR3 loop spans 12 amino acids. Germline CDR1 is SGHTA and CDR2 is FQGNSA. CDR3 bases: TGTGCCAGCAGCTTCGACGGAGATACGCAGTATTTT. It yields the protein CASSFDGDTQYF.

Many counts were recorded for this clonotype. This CDR3 reads CASSLGPYQETQYF. Written as DNA, the CDR3 is TGTGCCAGCAGCTTGGGACCGTACCAAGAGACCCAGTACTTC. The chain is built from TRBV5-6 and TRBJ2-5; D call uncertain. Germline-derived CDR1 and CDR2 are SGHDT and YYEEEE. The CDR3 spans 14 residues. The germline V and J ends were trimmed by 0 bases and 0 bases, with 6 bases remaining between them.

V and J are TRBV5-5 and TRBJ2-1; D could derive from TRBD1 or TRBD2 (6 bases each). This CDR3 spans 16 amino acids. In germline, CDR1 is SGHKS, CDR2 YYEKEE (reference sequence). The germline V and J ends were trimmed by 3 bases and 0 bases, with 13 bases remaining between them. The DNA of the CDR3 is TGTGCCAGCAGCTCACGGGGGCAGGGCTCCTACAATGAGCAGTTCTTC. Its protein product is CASSSRGQGSYNEQFF.

The rearrangement joins TRBV7-6 to TRBJ2-7; D possibly uses TRBD1 or TRBD2 (6 bases each). The V gene's germline CDR1 is SGHVS and CDR2 FNYEAQ. V was shortened by 6 bases and J by 10 bases, with 28 bases between the two germline ends. This CDR3 spans 16 amino acids. The CDR3 region is CASSEGHRRLGGSQYF. For the CDR3, the DNA is TGTGCCAGCAGTGAGGGACACCGTCGACTAGGGGGTTCACAGTACTTC.

CDR3 DNA: TGCAGTGCTCGACTACAGGGGGTTAGCACAGATACGCAGTATTTT. Amino acids: CSARLQGVSTDTQYF. V usage is TRBV20-1 and J usage is TRBJ2-3; 8 nucleotides agree with TRBD1. In germline, CDR1 is DFQATT, CDR2 SNEGSKA (reference sequence). The CDR3 contains 15 residues. Losses at the gene ends were 5 bases for V and 0 bases for J; bases not matched to a gene: 7.

The rearrangement links TRBV7-8 to TRBJ2-2; D may be TRBD1 (5 bases). Germline CDR1 is SGHVS and CDR2 is FQNEAQ. V shed 2 bases and J shed 0 bases, with 7 bases lying between them. The CDR3 has 15 residues. CDR3 nucleotides: TGTGCCAGCAGCTTAATCAGGGCGAACACCGGGGAGCTGTTTTTT. Amino acids: CASSLIRANTGELFF. Complete variable domain (other parts from reference TRBV7-8 and TRBJ2-2): GAGVSQSPRYKVAKRGQDVALRCDPISGHVSLFWYQQALGQGPEFLTYFQNEAQLDKSGLPSDRFFAERPEGSVSTLKIQRTQQEDSAVYLCASSLIRANTGELFFGEGSRLTVL.

This clonotype was found a few times. V gene TRBV24-1 combines with J gene TRBJ2-3, with D unresolved. This CDR3 spans 13 amino acids. CDR1 is KGHDR, CDR2 SFDVKD, per germline. The V end was cut by 3 bases, the J end by 2 bases, with 5 bases between. For the CDR3, the DNA is TGTGCCACCAGTGATCCAAACACAGATACGCAGTATTTT. Protein product: CATSDPNTDTQYF.

This clonotype was seen many times. A read error may account for a junction end that differs from germline. The chain couples TRBV7-8 to TRBJ2-1, with D tentatively TRBD2 (6 bases). The CDR3 contains 14 residues. Germline V CDR1 and CDR2: SGHVS, FQNEAQ. The CDR3 reads CASSLGDSFNEQFF. In nucleotides, the CDR3 is TGTGCCAGCAGCTTGGGGGACTCCTTCAATGAGCAGTTCTTC.

This rearrangement joins TRBV5-6 to TRBJ2-2; TRBD1 agrees at 8 bases. Germline-derived CDR1 and CDR2 are SGHDT and YYEEEE. V lost 4 bases, J lost 3 bases, and 14 bases stayed unmatched. The CDR3 sequence is 18 residues long. The CDR3 protein is CASSGSPRGPADTGELFF. The CDR3 DNA sequence: TGTGCCAGCAGCGGGAGCCCCAGGGGGCCAGCTGACACCGGGGAGCTGTTTTTT.

This clonotype was recorded a few times. The chain combines TRBV12-3 or TRBV12-4 with TRBJ2-1; D gene unclear. Trimming left V 6 bases short and J 0 bases short, with 15 bases between. The CDR3 contains 16 residues. CDR3 sequence (DNA): TGTGCCAGCAGCCCCGCCGGGTTGAGCTCCTACAATGAGCAGTTCTTC. Protein: CASSPAGLSSYNEQFF.

CDR3 sequence reads: CASSEDDGANEQFF. CDR3 sequence (DNA): TGTGCCAGCAGTGAAGATGACGGGGCCAATGAGCAGTTCTTC. The V gene is TRBV2, the J gene TRBJ2-1; D tentatively fits TRBD1 or TRBD2 (5 bases each). V gave up 1 base and J gave up 6 bases, with 10 bases separating them. From germline, CDR1 is SNHLY and CDR2 FYNNEI. CDR3 length: 14 residues. The full variable domain, completed using reference TRBV2 and TRBJ2-1, is EPEVTQTPSHQVTQMGQEVILRCVPISNHLYFYWYRQILGQKVEFLVSFYNNEISEKSEIFDDQFSVERPDGSNFTLKIRSTKLEDSAMYFCASSEDDGANEQFFGPGTRLTVL.

This clonotype came up a few times. V and J are TRBV10-3 and TRBJ2-7; 12 bases align to TRBD2. The V gene end was trimmed by 4 bases and the J gene end by 5 bases; junction bases not matched to a gene: 3. The CDR3 length is 14 residues. Germline values: CDR1 ENHRY, CDR2 SYGVKD. CDR3: CAISGRLAGDEQYF. The DNA of the CDR3 is TGTGCCATCAGTGGTAGACTAGCGGGAGACGAGCAGTACTTC.

This clonotype was detected only a few times. The V and J genes are TRBV29-1 and TRBJ2-3, with D perhaps assigned TRBD1 or TRBD2 (5 bases each). Germline values: CDR1 SQVTM, CDR2 ANQGSEA. The CDR3 loop spans 12 amino acids. With 6 bases removed from V and 4 bases from J, the gap between germline ends came to 11 bases. In nucleotides, the CDR3 is TGCAGCGTGGGACGAGTGGCAGATACGCAGTATTTT. Its protein is CSVGRVADTQYF.

The J gene is TRBJ1-5, the V gene TRBV20-1; no reliable D call. V was shortened by 5 bases and J by 1 base, with 12 bases between the two germline ends. The CDR3 length is 14 residues. Looked up from germline, CDR1 is DFQATT and CDR2 is SNEGSKA (reference sequence). CDR3 DNA: TGCAGTGCTCCAGTACTAGCAAGCAATCAGCCCCAGCATTTT. Amino acid sequence: CSAPVLASNQPQHF.

The genes are TRBV12-3 or TRBV12-4 and TRBJ2-2; 10 bases are shared with TRBD2. The CDR3 consists of 15 residues. The J segment lost 3 bases and the V segment lost 7 bases, leaving 5 bases of the junction unmatched. The CDR3 nucleotides read TGTGCCAGCACCCTTGGACTAGCGGACACCGGGGAGCTGTTTTTT. Translated: CASTLGLADTGELFF.

V and J are TRBV5-1 and TRBJ1-1; D is undetermined. The CDR3 spans 18 residues. Germline V lookup: CDR1 SGHRS, CDR2 YFSETQ. The V gene lost 0 bases and the J gene lost 0 bases, with 18 bases spanning the gap. Here the CDR3 DNA reads TGCGCCAGCAGCTTGGCCGGGTCCTGGGCAGAGATGAACACTGAAGCTTTCTTT. This translates into CASSLAGSWAEMNTEAFF.